The 27 T cell receptor beta chains given below trace back to one sample, sequenced in a study of response to subunit inactivated influenza vaccine. TCRdb itself ran the RT-PCR reads through MiXCR, one entry per CDR3 protein. Of 650,000 to 800,000 distinct CDR3 sequences listed, approximately 15% were seen once; the top ten hold approximately 6.5%. The source was PBMCs from blood, collected roughly 2 weeks before vaccination. All receptors come from a man aged 50-59 years who received an inactivated influenza vaccine.

V usage is TRBV29-1 and J usage is TRBJ1-2, with D perhaps TRBD1 (6 bases). Trimming pared 7 bases from V and 7 bases from J, leaving 13 bases between. The length of the CDR3 is 11 residues. Germline V gene lookup returns CDR1 SQVTM and CDR2 ANQGSEA. For the CDR3, the DNA is TGCAGCGCAACAGGGATGGGTGGCTACACCTTC. Protein sequence: CSATGMGGYTF.

The rearrangement joins TRBV6-6 to TRBJ2-3; the D is unclear. The CDR3 runs 13 residues. With 2 bases removed from V and 6 bases from J, the gap between germline ends came to 9 bases. Germline CDR1 and CDR2: MNHNY and SVGAGI (reference sequence). The CDR3: CASSYSSEDTQYF. The CDR3 nucleotides read TGTGCCAGCAGTTACAGTTCTGAGGATACGCAGTATTTT.

The rearrangement links TRBV11-2 to TRBJ2-1; D gene uncertain. The CDR3 length is 13 residues. CDR1 and CDR2 (germline): SGHAT, FQNNGV. The V end was cut by 4 bases, the J end by 2 bases, with 6 bases between. As DNA, the CDR3 is TGTGCCAGCAGCTCTAGTGCCTACAATGAGCAGTTCTTC. It is translated as CASSSSAYNEQFF.

This clonotype was found a few times. The gene calls are TRBV5-1 and TRBJ1-4; 9 nucleotides line up with TRBD1. CDR3 size: 14 residues. The germline V gene encodes CDR1 SGHRS and CDR2 YFSETQ. Losses at the gene ends were 0 bases for V and 11 bases for J; bases not matched to a gene: 5. The CDR3 reads CASSLDRQGGKLFF. The CDR3 DNA follows: TGCGCCAGCAGCTTGGACCGACAGGGGGGGAAACTGTTTTTT.

This clonotype was counted only a few times. The rearrangement links TRBV27 to TRBJ2-5; the D gene is possibly TRBD2 (5 bases). From germline, CDR1 is MNHEY and CDR2 SMNVEV (reference sequence). This CDR3 is 13 amino acids long. Deletions cut 6 bases from V and 9 bases from J, with 17 bases between. The DNA for the CDR3 is TGTGCCAGCAGCTCGAGCGGTCATGGGGCCCAGTACTTC. It encodes CASSSSGHGAQYF.

This clonotype came up a few times. The CDR3 sequence: CSARPGTGRYEQYF. The CDR3 DNA reads TGCAGTGCTCGCCCCGGGACAGGGAGGTACGAGCAGTACTTC. This chain uses TRBV20-1 with TRBJ2-7, with 9 bases fitting TRBD1. Germline V CDR1 and CDR2: DFQATT, SNEGSKA (reference sequence). V lost 5 bases to trimming and J lost 4 bases; unmatched junction nucleotides: 9. CDR3 size: 14 residues.

This clonotype showed up just a few times. The J gene is TRBJ2-1, the V gene TRBV20-1; 9 bases match TRBD1. From germline, CDR1 is DFQATT and CDR2 SNEGSKA (reference sequence). Unmatched junction bases numbered 13, after V lost 1 base and J lost 6 bases. This CDR3 is built from 17 residues. The CDR3 region is CSARVRVGGQGPNEQFF. CDR3 bases: TGCAGTGCTAGAGTTCGGGTGGGGGGACAGGGTCCCAATGAGCAGTTCTTC.

The rearrangement links TRBV7-8 to TRBJ2-3, with 16 bases matching TRBD2. In germline, CDR1 is SGHVS, CDR2 FQNEAQ. V shed 4 bases, J shed 9 bases, and the junction held 10 bases outside the gene matches. The CDR3 totals 17 residues. The DNA of the CDR3 is TGTGCCAGCAGCTCCTTGGGACTAGCGGGAGGGGGAACGACGCAGTATTTT. Translating gives CASSSLGLAGGGTTQYF.

This chain connects TRBV30 to TRBJ1-6; perhaps TRBD1 as D (6 bases). The germline gives CDR1 GTSNPN, CDR2 SVGIG (reference sequence). The CDR3 has 13 residues. The V and J ends lost 2 bases and 14 bases respectively, with 16 bases between them. CDR3 residues: CAWSKQGRGTLHF. The CDR3 coding sequence is TGTGCCTGGAGTAAACAGGGCCGAGGGACCCTCCACTTT.

This clonotype has a handful of counts. The chain combines TRBV10-3 with TRBJ2-5, with 11 bases identical to TRBD1. The V gene's germline CDR1 is ENHRY and CDR2 SYGVKD. The CDR3 totals 16 residues. J lost 7 bases, V lost 5 bases, and 12 bases had no gene match. The CDR3 DNA is TGTGCCATCAGTAGTCCGGACAGGGGGCTCTCTTGGACCCAGTACTTC. This encodes CAISSPDRGLSWTQYF.

The rearrangement links TRBV20-1 to TRBJ2-1, with 9 bases lining up with TRBD2. V was clipped by 2 bases and J by 4 bases; unmatched bases: 9. The CDR3 loop spans 16 amino acids. Germline V gene lookup returns CDR1 DFQATT and CDR2 SNEGSKA (reference sequence). The CDR3 protein is CSARSRLAGPYNEQFF. For the CDR3, the DNA is TGCAGTGCTAGATCCCGCCTAGCGGGACCTTACAATGAGCAGTTCTTC.

The J gene is TRBJ2-1, the V gene TRBV9; D is tentatively TRBD1 or TRBD2 (5 bases each). Trimming removed 3 bases at V and 9 bases at J, with 13 bases between. The CDR3 contains 13 residues. CDR1 and CDR2 from the germline V gene are SGDLS and YYNGEE. The CDR3 reads CASSDGDRTEQFF. CDR3 sequence (DNA): TGTGCCAGCAGCGATGGGGACCGCACTGAGCAGTTCTTC.

The J gene is TRBJ1-2, the V gene TRBV7-2; 9 bases line up with TRBD1. Germline V gives CDR1 SGHTA, CDR2 FQGNSA. This CDR3 has 14 residues. Trimming at V came to 2 bases and at J to 4 bases, leaving 2 bases not matched to a gene. The CDR3 nucleotides are TGTGCCAGCAGCTTATCGACAGGGGGCTATGGCTACACCTTC. This codes for CASSLSTGGYGYTF.

This chain links TRBV18 with TRBJ2-3; D ambiguous. The V gene's germline CDR1 is KGHSH and CDR2 LQKENI. The V end was cut by 2 bases, the J end by 2 bases, with 5 bases between. This CDR3 region has 13 residues. In DNA form, the CDR3 reads TGTGCCAGCTCACCAGGGATCACAGATACGCAGTATTTT. The encoded protein is CASSPGITDTQYF.

The chain employs TRBV12-3 or TRBV12-4 and TRBJ1-2; weak D call: TRBD1 (6 bases). This CDR3 spans 12 amino acids. The V and J ends lost 5 bases and 7 bases respectively, with 11 bases between them. CDR3 DNA sequence: TGTGCCAGCAGTACAGGGCCGTCTGGCTACACCTTC. Its translation is CASSTGPSGYTF.

This clonotype was seen a few times. The chain employs TRBV20-1 and TRBJ1-5; 7 bases fit TRBD1. The germline CDR1 and CDR2 sequences are DFQATT and SNEGSKA (reference sequence). The CDR3 is 14 residues long. The trim removed 2 bases at V and 5 bases at J, leaving 6 bases unmatched. CDR3 protein: CSARPGQAHQPQHF. CDR3 coding DNA: TGCAGTGCTAGACCCGGACAGGCCCATCAGCCCCAGCATTTT.

This chain joins TRBV20-1 and TRBJ1-1; the D gene is possibly TRBD1 (6 bases). This CDR3 is 14 amino acids long. The V and J ends lost 3 bases and 1 base respectively, with 12 bases between them. Germline lookup yields CDR1 DFQATT and CDR2 SNEGSKA (reference sequence). Here the CDR3 DNA reads TGCAGTGCTAGGGCGGGACAAAGGAACACTGAAGCTTTCTTT. As protein: CSARAGQRNTEAFF.

Here the CDR3 DNA reads TGTGCCAGCAGCCGTCAAGCGGGAGGGCAAGAGACCCAGTACTTC. This gives the protein CASSRQAGGQETQYF. The gene calls are TRBV7-2 and TRBJ2-5; 10 bases agree with TRBD2. The V segment lost 5 bases and the J segment 2 bases; nucleotides outside the gene matches: 5. The CDR3 spans 15 residues. Germline V gives CDR1 SGHTA, CDR2 FQGNSA.

This clonotype was found a few times. The rearrangement links TRBV6-2 or TRBV6-3 to TRBJ2-2, with 7 bases fitting TRBD1. The V gene end was trimmed by 7 bases and the J gene end by 4 bases; junction bases not matched to a gene: 6. The CDR3 runs 14 residues. Germline V lookup: CDR1 MNHEY, CDR2 SVGEGT. DNA of the CDR3: TGTGCCAGCAACGTAGGGGGCCTCACCGGGGAGCTGTTTTTT. This codes for CASNVGGLTGELFF.

In its sample, this clonotype was seen many times. The chain is built from TRBV28 and TRBJ2-4; no clear D gene. Germline CDR1 is MDHEN and CDR2 is SYDVKM. Trimming took 3 bases from V and 0 from J, leaving 12 bases between them. This CDR3 comprises 16 residues. CDR3 coding DNA: TGTGCCAGCAGTTTGGACCAGAGATTAGCCAAAAACATTCAGTACTTC. This sequence encodes CASSLDQRLAKNIQYF.

J is TRBJ2-1 and V is TRBV27, with 11 bases that match TRBD2. CDR3 length: 16 amino acids. The V segment lost 3 bases and the J segment 5 bases; nucleotides outside the gene matches: 6. Germline V gene lookup returns CDR1 MNHEY and CDR2 SMNVEV (reference sequence). DNA for the CDR3: TGTGCCAGCAGTTTTGAGAGACTAGCGGGACACAATGAGCAGTTCTTC. Its translation is CASSFERLAGHNEQFF.

Only a few counts were recorded for this clonotype. The chain recombines TRBV7-3 with TRBJ2-1; D remains ambiguous. This CDR3 spans 13 amino acids. Germline-derived CDR1 and CDR2 are SGHTA and FQGTGA. V was pared by 4 bases and J by 8 bases, with 12 bases between. This chain's CDR3 is CASSSPTLDEQFF. The CDR3, as DNA: TGTGCCAGCAGCTCTCCGACGTTAGATGAGCAGTTCTTC.

This clonotype was detected ten times or more. CDR3: CASTKTGGEEKLFF. The DNA for the CDR3 is TGTGCCAGCACAAAGACGGGGGGGGAAGAAAAACTGTTTTTT. The V call is TRBV5-5, the J call TRBJ1-4, with D tentatively TRBD1 (5 bases). CDR1 SGHKS and CDR2 YYEKEE come from the germline V gene (reference sequence). V lost 6 bases to trimming and J lost 8 bases, with 17 bases between them. This CDR3 has 14 residues.

The V gene is TRBV3-1, the J gene TRBJ2-5; D is unclear. Germline V gene data show CDR1 as LGHDT and CDR2 as YNNKEL (reference sequence). Trimming pared 2 bases from V and 5 bases from J, leaving 15 bases between. The length of the CDR3 is 15 residues. Written as DNA, the CDR3 is TGTGCCAGCAGCCAATCCCCAACGGTGGTGGAGACCCAGTACTTC. As protein: CASSQSPTVVETQYF.

Ten or more counts support this clonotype. The CDR3 nucleotides are TGTGCCAGCAGCCGAGATGGGGGGCGGAACTATGGCTACACCTTC. Protein sequence: CASSRDGGRNYGYTF. The V gene is TRBV7-8, the J gene TRBJ1-2; perhaps TRBD1 as D (6 bases). This CDR3 spans 15 amino acids. The V end was cut by 5 bases, the J end by 2 bases, with 15 bases between. CDR1 is SGHVS, CDR2 FQNEAQ, per germline.

A remark on this clonotype: The junction does not match germline at one end; this may be a read error. The chain links TRBV12-3 or TRBV12-4 to TRBJ2-6; TRBD1 matches 9 bases. This CDR3 region has 18 residues. CDR3 residues: CASSSRTGVRTGANVLTF. The CDR3 coding sequence is TGTGCTAGCAGTTCCCGGACAGGGGTGAGGACTGGGGCCAACGTCCTGACTTTC.

This clonotype turned up a few times. The chain couples TRBV12-3 or TRBV12-4 to TRBJ1-4; unclear D gene. Trimming removed 2 bases at V and 10 bases at J, with 14 bases between. This CDR3 spans 14 amino acids. In DNA form, the CDR3 reads TGTGCCAGCAGTTTACCGGGGAACGAGTTAAAACTGTTTTTT. This gives the protein CASSLPGNELKLFF.